This TCR beta chain derives from a study of shared clonotypes between healthy human individuals. Extraction of genomic DNA in unsorted samples used around 82 million PBMCs. This CDR3 has 13 residues. Germline CDR1 SGHRS, CDR2 YFSETQ. V lost 4 bases to trimming and J lost 5 bases, with 11 bases between them. The authors ran the assay at deep level. Clones were read by immunoSEQ multiplex PCR, and TCRdb kept only the in-frame ones, dropping some. The table has 500,000 to 650,000 clones, around 78% seen once; the top ten hold 12%. The sample was PBMCs. The receptor was isolated from a middle-aged woman in good health. Some clones in this sample may be carry-over from other donors' samples. The chain employs TRBV5-1 and TRBJ2-3; D might be TRBD1 or TRBD2, each matching 5 bases. The CDR3 loop is CASSPTGLDTQYF. CDR3 sequence (DNA): TGCGCCAGCAGCCCGACGGGGCTAGATACGCAGTATTTT.